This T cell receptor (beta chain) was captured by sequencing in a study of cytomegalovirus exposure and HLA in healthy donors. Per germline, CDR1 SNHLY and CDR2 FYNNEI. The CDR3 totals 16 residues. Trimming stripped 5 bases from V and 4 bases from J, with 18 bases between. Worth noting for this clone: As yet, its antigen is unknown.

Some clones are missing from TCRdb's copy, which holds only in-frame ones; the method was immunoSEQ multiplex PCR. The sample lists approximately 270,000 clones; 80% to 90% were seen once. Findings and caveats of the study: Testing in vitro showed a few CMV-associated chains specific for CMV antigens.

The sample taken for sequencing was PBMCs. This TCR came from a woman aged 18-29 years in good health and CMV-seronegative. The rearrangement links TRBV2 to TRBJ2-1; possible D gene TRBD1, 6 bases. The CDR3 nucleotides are TGTGCCAGCAGTAGCCGGAGGACAGAGTTTTACAATGAGCAGTTCTTC. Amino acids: CASSSRRTEFYNEQFF.